This entry lists 26 T cell receptor beta chains sequenced from one sample in a study of PD-L1 blockade in urothelial cancer. The repertoire was sequenced with immunoSEQ multiplex PCR; TCRdb's copy has only in-frame clones and lacks some. The data show roughly 91,000 clones, 70% to 90% seen once. Documented time point: pretreatment peripheral blood. The sample consisted of PBMCs, taken around atezolizumab (anti-PD-L1) treatment. These receptors originate from a man in his 60s with urothelial cancer.

This chain links TRBV6-5 with TRBJ2-7, with 10 bases fitting TRBD1. This CDR3 region has 14 residues. The germline V gene has CDR1 MNHEY and CDR2 SVGAGI. The ends lost 10 bases at V and 0 bases at J; junction bases unmatched: 6. As DNA, the CDR3 is TGTGCCACCAAATGGACAGGGGGCTCCTACGAGCAGTACTTC. It encodes CATKWTGGSYEQYF.

This clone turned up a few times. The V and J genes are TRBV18 and TRBJ2-1; 8 bases are a match to TRBD1. V gave up 5 bases and J gave up 0 bases; unmatched junction bases: 0. The length of the CDR3 is 14 residues. CDR1 and CDR2 from the germline V gene are KGHSH and LQKENI. The CDR3, as DNA: TGTGCCAGCTCAACAGGGGGCTCCTACAATGAGCAGTTCTTC. This sequence encodes CASSTGGSYNEQFF.

The chain recombines TRBV9 with TRBJ1-1; 7 nucleotides line up with TRBD1. Trimming removed 2 bases from V and 2 bases from J; junction bases left unmatched: 6. The CDR3 is 15 amino acids. The germline V gene has CDR1 SGDLS and CDR2 YYNGEE. The CDR3 protein is CASSVTGTDNTEAFF. As DNA, the CDR3 is TGTGCCAGCAGCGTGACCGGGACAGACAACACTGAAGCTTTCTTT. Supplemented by reference TRBV9 and TRBJ1-1, the full variable domain reads DSGVTQTPKHLITATGQRVTLRCSPRSGDLSVYWYQQSLDQGLQFLIQYYNGEERAKGNILERFSAQQFPDLHSELNLSSLELGDSALYFCASSVTGTDNTEAFFGQGTRLTVV.

By sample fraction, this clone is hyperexpanded. The rearrangement links TRBV4-3 to TRBJ2-6; 8 nucleotides agree with TRBD1. Trimming removed 6 bases from V and 2 bases from J; junction bases left unmatched: 9. This CDR3 region has 17 residues. Germline V gene lookup returns CDR1 LGHNA and CDR2 YSLEER. CDR3 DNA: TGCGCCAGCAGTTCCAGACAGGGGCGCGCTGGGGCCAACGTCCTGACTTTC. Its protein is CASSSRQGRAGANVLTF.

The chain employs TRBV4-3 and TRBJ1-2; D uncertain. V lost 0 bases, J lost 2 bases, and 13 bases lay in between. Germline loops: CDR1 LGHNA, CDR2 YSLEER. The CDR3 runs to 16 residues. This CDR3 reads CASSQELTRKNYGYTF. CDR3 DNA sequence: TGCGCCAGCAGCCAAGAGCTGACACGAAAGAACTATGGCTACACCTTC.

In DNA form, the CDR3 reads TGTGCCAGCAGCTTGGAGGTCAGGGACAATCAGCCCCAGCATTTT. Encoded protein: CASSLEVRDNQPQHF. The chain recombines TRBV5-8 with TRBJ1-5; D possibly corresponds to TRBD1 (5 bases). The CDR3 is made up of 15 amino acids. The V gene lost 0 bases and the J gene lost 3 bases, with 10 bases spanning the gap. CDR1 SGHTS and CDR2 YDEGEE come from the germline V gene.

This clone was picked up a small number of times. The chain combines TRBV5-1 with TRBJ2-1, with D perhaps matching TRBD2 (7 bases). V dropped 3 bases and J dropped 6 bases, with 16 bases sitting between them. The CDR3 covers 15 residues. Germline lookup yields CDR1 SGHRS and CDR2 YFSETQ. Written as DNA, the CDR3 is TGCGCCAGCAGCTGGGGGGGCGCGTCGGGCAATGAGCAGTTCTTC. It codes for CASSWGGASGNEQFF.

The gene calls are TRBV23-1 and TRBJ1-1, with no clear D. TRBV23-1 is labeled an ORF, and its function is uncertain. The CDR3 runs to 17 residues. The V end lost 0 bases, the J end lost 1 base, and 15 bases lay between the germline ends. CDR3 protein: CASSQSLEADPNTEAFF. In nucleotides, the CDR3 is TGCGCCAGCAGTCAATCGTTAGAGGCAGACCCGAACACTGAAGCTTTCTTT.

The chain uses TRBV5-5 and TRBJ2-2; a weak D match, TRBD1 (6 bases). The V and J ends lost 5 bases and 3 bases respectively, with 14 bases between them. CDR3 size: 15 residues. From germline, CDR1 is SGHKS and CDR2 YYEKEE (reference sequence). CDR3 sequence reads: CASRMRGGYTGELFF. The DNA for the CDR3 is TGTGCCAGCAGAATGAGAGGGGGTTACACCGGGGAGCTGTTTTTT.

The rearrangement joins TRBV28 to TRBJ2-5; 12 bases line up with TRBD2. V lost 3 bases to trimming and J lost 3 bases; unmatched junction nucleotides: 5. The CDR3 is 16 amino acids. The germline V gene encodes CDR1 MDHEN and CDR2 SYDVKM. The DNA of the CDR3 is TGTGCCAGCAGTTTGTCATCTAGCGGGGGGGAAGAGACCCAGTACTTC. Protein: CASSLSSSGGEETQYF.

The chain uses TRBV5-1 and TRBJ1-1; TRBD1 matches 8 bases. V trimming: 4 bases; J trimming: 5 bases; junction bases outside the gene matches: 7. CDR1 is SGHRS and CDR2 is YFSETQ in the germline V gene. The CDR3 totals 14 residues. The CDR3 region is CASSQTGDSTEAFF. CDR3 in DNA: TGCGCCAGCAGCCAGACAGGGGATTCTACTGAAGCTTTCTTT.

This clone has only one observation. The rearrangement joins TRBV2 to TRBJ1-1; TRBD1 matches at 7 bases. CDR3 length: 13 amino acids. V lost 8 bases, J lost 3 bases, and 6 bases stayed unmatched. The V gene's germline CDR1 is SNHLY and CDR2 FYNNEI. CDR3 residues: CASGGTDHTEAFF. Written as DNA, the CDR3 is TGTGCCAGCGGAGGGACAGACCACACTGAAGCTTTCTTT. Based on the CDR3 plus reference TRBV2 and TRBJ1-1, the full variable domain is EPEVTQTPSHQVTQMGQEVILRCVPISNHLYFYWYRQILGQKVEFLVSFYNNEISEKSEIFDDQFSVERPDGSNFTLKIRSTKLEDSAMYFCASGGTDHTEAFFGQGTRLTVV.

The J gene is TRBJ2-7, the V gene TRBV5-1, with 7 bases identical to TRBD2. The CDR3 is 15 residues long. Trimming took 0 bases from V and 1 from J; bases not matched to a gene: 4. CDR1 is SGHRS, CDR2 YFSETQ, per germline. In DNA form, the CDR3 reads TGCGCCAGCAGCTTGGGTGGGGGGGAGTCCTACGAGCAGTACTTC. It yields the protein CASSLGGGESYEQYF.

The chain recombines TRBV11-2 with TRBJ2-3; TRBD1 matches at 8 bases. The CDR3 is 16 amino acids. Germline trimming cut 5 bases from V and 2 bases from J; bases unmatched to any gene: 9. Germline assignment: CDR1 SGHAT and CDR2 FQNNGV. CDR3 DNA sequence: TGTGCCAGCAGCCCAGACAGGGGTCGAAACACAGATACGCAGTATTTT. It is translated as CASSPDRGRNTDTQYF. The full variable domain, completed using reference TRBV11-2 and TRBJ2-3, is EAGVAQSPRYKIIEKRQSVAFWCNPISGHATLYWYQQILGQGPKLLIQFQNNGVVDDSQLPKDRFSAERLKGVDSTLKIQPAKLEDSAVYLCASSPDRGRNTDTQYFGPGTRLTVL.

J is TRBJ2-1 and V is TRBV9, with D perhaps matching TRBD2 (5 bases). The CDR3 runs 15 residues. Between the trimmed V and J ends, which lost 3 bases and 3 bases, there was a span of 13 bases. Germline loops: CDR1 SGDLS, CDR2 YYNGEE. This chain's CDR3 is CASSDTGVIYNEQFF. CDR3 DNA sequence: TGTGCCAGCAGCGATACCGGGGTAATCTACAATGAGCAGTTCTTC.

This chain joins TRBV11-2 and TRBJ2-2, with 13 nucleotides matching TRBD2. The V and J ends lost 6 bases and 4 bases, in that order; junction bases with no gene match: 2. This CDR3 spans 15 amino acids. The germline V gene has CDR1 SGHAT and CDR2 FQNNGV. CDR3 sequence reads: CASRRTSGGTGELFF. The CDR3 DNA sequence: TGTGCCAGCAGACGGACTAGCGGGGGCACCGGGGAGCTGTTTTTT. The full variable domain, rest sourced from reference TRBV11-2 and TRBJ2-2, is EAGVAQSPRYKIIEKRQSVAFWCNPISGHATLYWYQQILGQGPKLLIQFQNNGVVDDSQLPKDRFSAERLKGVDSTLKIQPAKLEDSAVYLCASRRTSGGTGELFFGEGSRLTVL.

The V call is TRBV19, the J call TRBJ1-6; 9 bases map to TRBD1. Germline loops: CDR1 LNHDA, CDR2 SQIVND (reference sequence). V lost 7 bases and J lost 0; bases outside the gene matches: 10. The CDR3 loop spans 18 amino acids. The CDR3 DNA reads as TGTGCCAGTACCAATAAGGTGACAGGGGGCTCCTATAATTCACCCCTCCACTTT. Its protein product is CASTNKVTGGSYNSPLHF.

This chain joins TRBV7-6 and TRBJ2-2; D remains ambiguous. This CDR3 comprises 17 residues. Trimming took off 2 bases at V and 1 base at J, with 14 bases between the two ends. CDR1 is SGHVS and CDR2 is FNYEAQ in the germline V gene. The CDR3 nucleotides read TGTGCCAGCAGCTTAAAGATCGAGCGAGAGAACACCGGGGAGCTGTTTTTT. Protein: CASSLKIERENTGELFF. Full variable domain (rest looked up from reference TRBV7-6 and TRBJ2-2): GAGVSQSPRYKVTKRGQDVALRCDPISGHVSLYWYRQALGQGPEFLTYFNYEAQQDKSGLPNDRFSAERPEGSISTLTIQRTEQRDSAMYRCASSLKIERENTGELFFGEGSRLTVL.

This clone has a single count. The identical CDR3 is also encoded by other nucleotide sequences in the sample. The rearrangement joins TRBV9 to TRBJ2-1; 11 bases map to TRBD2. This CDR3 region has 15 residues. Germline loops: CDR1 SGDLS, CDR2 YYNGEE. V trimming: 2 bases; J trimming: 9 bases; junction bases outside the gene matches: 7. CDR3 sequence: CASSVVGLAGSEQFF. As DNA, the CDR3 is TGTGCCAGCAGCGTTGTCGGACTAGCGGGTTCTGAGCAGTTCTTC.

J is TRBJ1-1 and V is TRBV7-9, with D maybe TRBD1 (6 bases). CDR1 is SEHNR, CDR2 FQNEAQ, per germline (reference sequence). Between the trimmed V and J ends, which lost 2 bases and 11 bases, there was a span of 15 bases. The CDR3 length is 13 residues. The chain's CDR3 is CASSLNGGDGAFF. The CDR3 bases are TGTGCCAGCAGCTTAAATGGGGGCGACGGGGCTTTCTTT.

This clone turned up a few times. The V and J genes are TRBV10-3 and TRBJ2-2; 9 nucleotides agree with TRBD2. The CDR3 has 17 residues. With 0 bases clipped from V and 4 bases from J, the junction kept 6 bases outside the gene matches. CDR1 ENHRY and CDR2 SYGVKD come from the germline V gene. The CDR3 region has the DNA TGTGCCATCAGTGAGTCACAGAGCGGGAGGTCCACCGGGGAGCTGTTTTTT. Encoded protein: CAISESQSGRSTGELFF.

This clone was recorded once. The rearrangement links TRBV5-1 to TRBJ1-1; tentatively, D is TRBD1 (6 bases). V was shortened by 4 bases and J by 0 bases, with 16 bases between the two germline ends. The CDR3 runs 16 residues. Germline V gene lookup returns CDR1 SGHRS and CDR2 YFSETQ. The chain's CDR3 is CASSLSGGGMNTEAFF. DNA of the CDR3: TGCGCCAGCAGCCTGTCGGGGGGCGGCATGAACACTGAAGCTTTCTTT.

This clone was counted between two and nine times. This chain connects TRBV7-9 to TRBJ2-7; D perhaps matches TRBD1 (5 bases). Germline loops: CDR1 SEHNR, CDR2 FQNEAQ (reference sequence). The CDR3 sequence is 14 residues long. The V and J ends lost 3 bases and 4 bases respectively, with 13 bases between them. The CDR3 DNA follows: TGTGCCAGCAGCTTGAAGGGGCAGAATTACGAGCAGTACTTC. This sequence encodes CASSLKGQNYEQYF.

This clone was counted a single time. V gene TRBV4-2 combines with J gene TRBJ1-2; no clear D. CDR1 and CDR2 (germline): LGHNA, YNFKEQ. CDR3 length equals 15 residues. The germline V and J ends were trimmed by 1 base and 2 bases, with 11 bases remaining between them. CDR3 DNA: TGTGCCAGCAGCCAAGTTCCGGGGTCAAACTATGGCTACACCTTC. Translated: CASSQVPGSNYGYTF.

The chain joins TRBV4-1 to TRBJ1-3; D uncertain. The germline CDR1 and CDR2 sequences are MGHRA and YSYEKL. The germline V and J ends were trimmed by 0 bases and 0 bases, with 12 bases remaining between them. The CDR3 consists of 17 residues. The CDR3 DNA follows: TGCGCCAGCAGCCAAGATCCGACGGGGAACTCTGGAAACACCATATATTTT. Amino acids: CASSQDPTGNSGNTIYF.

The gene calls are TRBV6-1 and TRBJ1-5, with D unresolved. The germline V gene encodes CDR1 MNHNS and CDR2 SASEGT. The CDR3 consists of 15 residues. V shed 8 bases and J shed 4 bases, with 18 bases lying between them. The CDR3 nucleotides read TGTGCCAGCGGACGAGGCGGACTTGGTAATCAGCCCCAGCATTTT. Encoded protein: CASGRGGLGNQPQHF.